A single sample gave rise to the 8 T cell receptor beta chains below, sequenced in a study of shared clonotypes between healthy human individuals. The method was immunoSEQ multiplex PCR; TCRdb's version includes in-frame clones alone and lacks a portion of them. Found here are about 450,000 clones, more than 75% of them singletons; the top ten hold about 13%. The sample taken for sequencing was PBMCs. These receptors originate from a woman aged 40-49 years in good health. Some clones in this sample may be carry-over from other donors' samples.

V gene TRBV29-1 combines with J gene TRBJ1-1; D is uncertain. Germline V CDR1 and CDR2: SQVTM, ANQGSEA. The V end lost 4 bases, the J end lost 1 base, and 4 bases lay between the germline ends. The CDR3 totals 11 residues. For the CDR3, the DNA is TGCAGCGTTGTGCGGAACACTGAAGCTTTCTTT. It yields the protein CSVVRNTEAFF.

The rearrangement joins TRBV7-2 to TRBJ2-1; D possibly corresponds to TRBD2 (7 bases). The V gene lost 8 bases and the J gene lost 5 bases, with 13 bases spanning the gap. Germline-derived CDR1 and CDR2 are SGHTA and FQGNSA. CDR3 length equals 13 residues. The CDR3 nucleotides are TGTGCCAGCGCCGGGGGGCCCAACAATGAGCAGTTCTTC. This codes for CASAGGPNNEQFF.

V is TRBV20-1 and J is TRBJ1-2, with D maybe TRBD1 (5 bases). Germline CDR1 DFQATT, CDR2 SNEGSKA (reference sequence). The CDR3 sequence is 11 residues long. V gave up 6 bases and J gave up 6 bases, with 11 bases separating them. The CDR3 region has the DNA TGCAGTGCCTACGACAGCCATGGCTACACCTTC. Its protein is CSAYDSHGYTF.

The chain joins TRBV11-2 to TRBJ2-3; TRBD2 matches 10 bases. V was pared by 6 bases and J by 0 bases, with 3 bases of the junction left unmatched. The CDR3 runs to 15 residues. Germline CDR1 SGHAT, CDR2 FQNNGV. CDR3 protein: CASRSSGSSTDTQYF. In nucleotides, the CDR3 is TGTGCCAGCAGGTCTAGCGGGAGTAGCACAGATACGCAGTATTTT.

As concerns this clone: Different DNA sequences within this sample yield the same CDR3. The chain has TRBV7-9 and TRBJ2-1; 10 nucleotides match TRBD2. The CDR3 runs 16 residues. Germline CDR1 is SEHNR and CDR2 is FQNEAQ (reference sequence). V lost 0 bases, J lost 2 bases, and 1 base stayed unmatched. The CDR3 loop is CASSLALAGAYNEQFF. For the CDR3, the DNA is TGTGCCAGCAGCTTAGCCCTAGCGGGGGCCTACAATGAGCAGTTCTTC.

This chain links TRBV5-4 with TRBJ2-6, with unresolved D. Looked up from germline, CDR1 is SGHNT and CDR2 is YYREEE (reference sequence). The CDR3 extends over 14 amino acids. V lost 4 bases to trimming and J lost 6 bases, with 11 bases between them. The CDR3 coding sequence is TGTGCCAGCAGCGCCCCCTTTGAGGCCAACGTCCTGACTTTC. Amino acid sequence: CASSAPFEANVLTF.

This chain links TRBV7-3 with TRBJ2-5, with D possibly matching TRBD1 (5 bases). V lost 5 bases to trimming and J lost 4 bases, with 14 bases between them. The CDR3 spans 14 residues. CDR1 SGHTA and CDR2 FQGTGA come from the germline V gene. Here the CDR3 reads CASSPDTYSETQYF. The CDR3 nucleotides read TGTGCCAGCAGCCCGGACACGTATTCAGAGACCCAGTACTTC. The full variable domain, completed using reference TRBV7-3 and TRBJ2-5, is GAGVSQTPSNKVTEKGKYVELRCDPISGHTALYWYRQSLGQGPEFLIYFQGTGAADDSGLPNDRFFAVRPEGSVSTLKIQRTERGDSAVYLCASSPDTYSETQYFGPGTRLLVL.

The rearrangement links TRBV5-1 to TRBJ1-1; D is perhaps TRBD1 (5 bases). The CDR3 consists of 13 residues. Trimming cost V 5 bases and J 1 base, with 9 bases left between them. Germline V CDR1 and CDR2: SGHRS, YFSETQ. CDR3 region: CASSRGTNTEAFF. CDR3 coding DNA: TGCGCCAGCAGTCGAGGGACGAACACTGAAGCTTTCTTT.